This is a list of T cell receptor beta chains from one sample in a study of cytomegalovirus exposure and HLA in healthy donors. Here immunoSEQ multiplex PCR was the method, and the copy in TCRdb shows in-frame clones only, minus some. This table holds 250,000 to 350,000 clones, more than 55% found once. Sequenced sample: PBMCs. These receptors all come from a female donor in good health and CMV-seronegative. The CDR3 runs from the conserved cysteine through the conserved F or W. D genes are given only for firm matches. Only part of the rows carry a size: once, few, many, or a class if the clone is expanded.

TRBV5-6	TRBJ1-5	once	.	TGTGCCAGCAGCTTCATGGGCCAGGGAAGTCAGCCCCAGCATTTT	CASSFMGQGSQPQHF
TRBV11-1	TRBJ2-4	.	TRBD1	TGTGCCAGCAGCGTCGGGACAGAAAACATTCAGTACTTC	CASSVGTENIQYF
TRBV7-6	TRBJ2-3	once	TRBD1	TGTGCCAGCAGCTTAGGGGGACAGTACACAGATACGCAGTATTTT	CASSLGGQYTDTQYF
TRBV30	TRBJ1-3	.	.	TGTGCCTGGCAATCTGGAAACACCATATATTTT	CAWQSGNTIYF
TRBV5-6	TRBJ2-7	.	TRBD1	TGTGCCAGCAGCTTGACCGGGACAGGGAACGAGCAGTACTTC	CASSLTGTGNEQYF
TRBV6-5	TRBJ1-1	once	.	TGTGCCAGCAGACCAGGGGTAAACACTGAAGCTTTCTTT	CASRPGVNTEAFF
TRBV10-1	TRBJ2-1	.	.	TGCGCCAGCAGTGTTTTAGGGGCTTCCTACAATGAGCAGTTCTTC	CASSVLGASYNEQFF
TRBV5-1	TRBJ2-1	.	.	TGCGCCAGCAGCCTCCCGGGACAGCTTGCGTTCGGGACTAGGAACAATGAGCAGTTCTTC	CASSLPGQLAFGTRNNEQFF
TRBV6-4	TRBJ2-7	few	TRBD2	TGTGCCAGCAGTCACAACCGGACTAGCGGGAGGGCCTACGAGCAGTACTTC	CASSHNRTSGRAYEQYF
TRBV6-6	TRBJ2-1	once	.	TGTGCCAGCAGCCCACTAGGGAGCTCCTACAATGAGCAGTTCTTC	CASSPLGSSYNEQFF
TRBV5-6	TRBJ1-2	.	.	TGTGCCAGCAGCACTGACCCGGAGAGCTACACCTTC	CASSTDPESYTF
TRBV6-1	TRBJ2-7	.	TRBD1	TGTGCCAGCAGGGCGCCGGGACAGGGGATAGCCGAGCAGTACTTC	CASRAPGQGIAEQYF
TRBV11-1	TRBJ2-1	.	.	TGTGCCAGCAGGCGAGCAGGATACGTGGATGAGCAGTTCTTC	CASRRAGYVDEQFF
TRBV5-1	TRBJ1-4	few	.	TGCGCCAGCAGCCGGGGAACCGGGACATATGAAAAACTGTTTTTT	CASSRGTGTYEKLFF
TRBV6-1	TRBJ2-3	.	.	TGTGCCAGCAGTCTCAGAACAGATACGCAGTATTTT	CASSLRTDTQYF
TRBV27	TRBJ2-7	.	.	TGTGCCAGCAGTTTATCTTGGGGGCGACACGAGCAGTACTTC	CASSLSWGRHEQYF
TRBV6-5	TRBJ1-1	once	.	TGTGCCAGCAGCCGCGGACTTTCGGACACTGAAGCTTTCTTT	CASSRGLSDTEAFF
TRBV15	TRBJ2-1	few	TRBD1	TGTGCCACCAGCAGAGGAGGGGGGGACAGGGCAGTTTTAGAGATCTTC	CATSRGGGDRAVLEIF
TRBV7-8	TRBJ2-1	.	TRBD2	TGTGCCAGCAGCTTATCCTGGCGGGAGAGGGGTGAGCAGTTCTTC	CASSLSWRERGEQFF
TRBV19	TRBJ2-2	.	TRBD2	TGTGCCAGTAGTGTAACTAGCGGGAGGAACACCGGGGAGCTGTTTTTT	CASSVTSGRNTGELFF
TRBV27	TRBJ1-1	.	.	TGTGCCAGCTCTCCGACAGGTTCTGAAGCTTTCTTT	CASSPTGSEAFF
TRBV6-6	TRBJ1-5	.	.	TGTGCCAGCGGATTGACAGTGAATCAGCCCCAGCATTTT	CASGLTVNQPQHF
TRBV7-9	TRBJ2-7	.	TRBD2	TGTGCCAGCAGCCCTTTTTTAGGGAGGGCCTACGAGCAGTACTTC	CASSPFLGRAYEQYF
TRBV25-1	TRBJ2-4	.	.	TGTGCCAGCAGCTCAGAGGCGTACATTCAGTACTTC	CASSSEAYIQYF
TRBV5-6	TRBJ2-1	.	TRBD2	TGTGCCAGCAGCTCCCGGGGACTAGTTAGCAATGAGCAGTTCTTC	CASSSRGLVSNEQFF
TRBV2	TRBJ2-3	.	.	TGTGCCAGCATCTCTAGCACTCGCACAGATACGCAGTATTTT	CASISSTRTDTQYF
TRBV9	TRBJ1-2	.	TRBD1	TGTGCCAGCAGCGCCGAGGGACAGGGGATCAATGGCTACACCTTC	CASSAEGQGINGYTF
TRBV7-9	TRBJ1-4	once	TRBD1	TGTGCCAGCAGCCAAGGGTCACAGGGGATTTTTGAAAAACTGTTTTTT	CASSQGSQGIFEKLFF
TRBV7-9	TRBJ2-7	few	.	TGTGCCAGCAGCCGCGATGTCGGGATTTACGAGCAGTACTTC	CASSRDVGIYEQYF
TRBV27	TRBJ1-1	few	TRBD1	TGTGCCAGCACTGACGACAGGGAGCGAGCTTTCTTT	CASTDDRERAFF
TRBV2	TRBJ2-7	.	.	TGTGCCAGCAGTTTGGGGACTGGCTACGAGCAGTACTTC	CASSLGTGYEQYF
TRBV7-8	TRBJ2-7	.	TRBD2	TGTGCCAGCAGCTTAGCGCCAGGCGGGAGAAGATATCTAGCCCAGCAGTACTTC	CASSLAPGGRRYLAQQYF
TRBV7-3	TRBJ2-5	.	TRBD1	TGTGCCAGCAGCTTACCAGGACAGGTTTTAAACTTC	CASSLPGQVLNF
TRBV7-9	TRBJ2-2	.	.	TGTGCCAGCAGCTTCCGAGAATTTCAGCGGCTAAACACCGGGGAGCTGTTTTTT	CASSFREFQRLNTGELFF
TRBV15	TRBJ2-3	.	TRBD1	TGTGCCACCAGCCTACCCGGGACAGGCGAAGATACGCAGTATTTT	CATSLPGTGEDTQYF
TRBV7-9	TRBJ2-1	.	TRBD2	TGTGCCAGCAGCCAGGGACTAGCGGGAAACAATGAGCAGTTCTTC	CASSQGLAGNNEQFF
TRBV7-2	TRBJ2-1	.	TRBD2	TGTGCCAGCAGCTTAGAGCGGACTAGCGTGGGGAATGAGCAGTTCTTC	CASSLERTSVGNEQFF
TRBV5-1	TRBJ2-1	once	.	TGCGCCAGCAATGATGATGGGGGCCGCTCCTACAATGAGCAGTTCTTC	CASNDDGGRSYNEQFF
TRBV19	TRBJ1-1	.	.	TGTGCCAGTAGTATCTTGACGGGGGACACTGAAGCTTTCTTT	CASSILTGDTEAFF
TRBV5-1	TRBJ2-3	.	TRBD1	TGCGCCAGCAGCTTGTGGGACAGGGGGCGAGGAGATACGCAGTATTTT	CASSLWDRGRGDTQYF
TRBV5-1	TRBJ2-7	.	TRBD2	TGCGCCAGCAGCCCATCCGCGGGAGGGCCAAGCTCCTACGAGCAGTACTTC	CASSPSAGGPSSYEQYF
TRBV2	TRBJ2-1	.	TRBD1	TGTGCCAGCAGTTTACCAGACAGGGGATCAATGGATGAGCAGTTCTTC	CASSLPDRGSMDEQFF
TRBV6-1	TRBJ2-2	.	.	TGTGCCAGCAGTGAAGTGAGTCCCGGGGAGCTGTTTTTT	CASSEVSPGELFF
TRBV11-2	TRBJ2-7	.	TRBD2	TGTGCCAGCGCAGGGACTAGCGGTGCCTACGAGCAGTACTTC	CASAGTSGAYEQYF
TRBV9	TRBJ2-1	.	TRBD2	TGTGCCAGCAGCGTAGGGAGTAGCGGGTTTAATGAGCAGTTCTTC	CASSVGSSGFNEQFF
TRBV30	TRBJ1-6	few	TRBD1	TGTGCCTGGAGGGATACAGGGGCCCACTCAACAATTCATTCACCCCTCCACTTT	CAWRDTGAHSTIHSPLHF
TRBV4-2	TRBJ2-7	.	TRBD2	TGTGCCAGCAGCCAAGACGGGACTACGTCTTACGAGCAGTACTTC	CASSQDGTTSYEQYF
TRBV10-3	TRBJ1-5	.	.	TGTGCCATCAGTGACCCGGACACAGACAGTCAGCCCCAGCATTTT	CAISDPDTDSQPQHF
TRBV15	TRBJ2-2	few	TRBD2	TGTGCCACCAGCAGAGATTTTAAGCGGGACCCTTCCGGGGAGCTGTTTTTT	CATSRDFKRDPSGELFF
TRBV11-3	TRBJ2-1	.	.	TGTGCCAGCAGCTTAACCACAAGCGGTTACAATGAGCAGTTCTTC	CASSLTTSGYNEQFF
TRBV18	TRBJ2-6	.	.	TGTGCCAGCTCACCAGACGGGATCCCTGGGGCCAACGTCCTGACTTTC	CASSPDGIPGANVLTF
TRBV19	TRBJ2-1	.	.	TGTGCCAGTAGTGCGGGACCACCAACCTACAATGAGCAGTTCTTC	CASSAGPPTYNEQFF
TRBV4-2	TRBJ2-5	.	TRBD2	TGTGCCAGCAGCCAAGAAAGCGGGAACCAAGAGACCCAGTACTTC	CASSQESGNQETQYF